These T cell receptor beta chains were read from a single sample in a study of early T cells in non-severe SARS-CoV-2 infection. Using its own MiXCR run on the 5' RACE reads, TCRdb lists one record per CDR3 protein. The sample has 70,000 to 90,000 distinct CDR3 sequences, around 11% seen once. The sequenced sample consisted of whole blood. Every receptor here comes from an adult who was a healthcare worker with PCR-confirmed SARS-CoV-2 infection or an uninfected control (not recorded which). Both conserved end residues are trimmed from each CDR3. Fields, in order: J gene, V gene, CDR3 protein.

TRBJ1-5	TRBV2	ASSESGQPQH
TRBJ2-2	TRBV25-1	ASSRRTSNTGELF
TRBJ2-1	TRBV6-5	ASSYSMGRTSREQF
TRBJ2-1	TRBV7-9	ASSFAGDYNEQF
TRBJ2-4	TRBV5-1	ASSLEGGGIQY
TRBJ2-5	TRBV10-3	AIRNSDRGEETQY
TRBJ2-3	TRBV2	ASRDHSLQDTQY
TRBJ1-4	TRBV7-9	ASSLPLTTLGEKLF
TRBJ2-2	TRBV19	ASSSPGKNTGELF
TRBJ2-1	TRBV12-3/TRBV12-4	ASISGAGLLLGNEQF
TRBJ2-1	TRBV6-2/TRBV6-3	ASSSTGGYNEQF
TRBJ1-2	TRBV5-1	ASSLAADRSIYGYT
TRBJ2-2	TRBV30	AWSPKTGGGTGELF
TRBJ2-3	TRBV3-1	ASSKTPAGGPTDTQY
TRBJ2-5	TRBV7-2	ASSLAVGGPTQY
TRBJ1-4	TRBV30	AWSVQGAYEKLF
TRBJ1-5	TRBV12-3/TRBV12-4	ASSSPYRNYNQPQH
TRBJ2-7	TRBV10-3	AINPGTSSYEQY
TRBJ1-2	TRBV29-1	SAGLGTDYGYT
TRBJ2-2	TRBV10-1	ASSDSDTITGELF
TRBJ1-5	TRBV29-1	SVEDGINQPQH
TRBJ2-7	TRBV7-9	ASSYSAYEQY
TRBJ1-2	TRBV2	ASSPRTANYGYT
TRBJ2-7	TRBV20-1	SARGARVYPRDEQY
TRBJ2-2	TRBV11-3	ASSLGSSGTGRPGELF
TRBJ2-1	TRBV6-6	ASNGAQSYNEQF
TRBJ1-2	TRBV28	ASSLFGSGGYT
TRBJ1-1	TRBV3-1	ASSQGISTGGLVRAF
TRBJ1-2	TRBV5-1	ASSAVGTGDGGYT
TRBJ2-1	TRBV29-1	SVEGGRTAVYYNEQF
TRBJ1-6	TRBV18	ASSPRDRNSPLH
TRBJ2-3	TRBV7-2	ASSLGGLAGGPDTQY
TRBJ2-3	TRBV12-3/TRBV12-4	ASSLTGAASTDTQY
TRBJ2-1	TRBV7-9	ASSLAVAGGLQF
TRBJ2-2	TRBV29-1	SAGETDTGELF
TRBJ1-2	TRBV27	ASSSGTDHFGYT
TRBJ2-7	TRBV7-2	ASSSSLAGYYEQY
TRBJ2-1	TRBV20-1	SARETPPGNEQF
TRBJ2-3	TRBV7-9	ASSLDGMAGTQY
TRBJ1-3	TRBV9	ASSPGEGNTIY
TRBJ1-1	TRBV7-6	ASSLGGANTEAF
TRBJ2-3	TRBV20-1	SATKTGLRTDTQY
TRBJ1-1	TRBV3-1	ASSYLGGTEAF
TRBJ1-1	TRBV11-2	ASSRGGGFMNTEAF
TRBJ2-4	TRBV4-1	ASSQGDLNIQY
TRBJ2-5	TRBV28	ASNSPGTHKMTQY
TRBJ2-7	TRBV29-1	SVYTRAGVEQY
TRBJ1-4	TRBV13	ASSTGTGREKLF
TRBJ1-1	TRBV6-2/TRBV6-3	ASSYAQKEMNTEAF
TRBJ2-2	TRBV7-3	ASSLVRLAGGTNTGELF
TRBJ1-1	TRBV11-2	ASSLGREAF
TRBJ2-5	TRBV6-6	ASRTSGGETQY
TRBJ1-1	TRBV29-1	SGHRGPEAF
TRBJ1-4	TRBV6-4	ASSRGGRTNEKLF